What follows are 18 T cell receptor beta chains derived from one specimen sequenced in a study of regulatory T cells in long-lasting Graves disease (dated by TCRdb to the early 2020s). Read against the paper, the sample's time point label means: newly diagnosed GD, antithyroid drugs for less than 3 months. RNA was extracted from PBMCs in TRIzol for both TCR sequencing and RNA sequencing. Preparation of the library involved multiplex PCR. The sequencer listed for this sample is Illumina HiSeq 4000. To build TCR beta libraries, CDR3 regions were amplified by Arm-PCR using iRepertoire HTBI primers. TCRdb cleaned the public reads at Q25 with fastp, built clones with MiXCR and kept in-frame beta chains. Rows are unified per CDR3 protein, each entry keeping the most common DNA and genes. The sample table holds hundreds of thousands of distinct CDR3 sequences, of which roughly 15% were seen once. The ten largest clones represent around 11% of the sample.

The sample was also reused in another study, on T cells in Graves' hyperthyroidism and ophthalmopathy.

Sequenced here: peripheral blood mononuclear cells (PBMCs), sampled at new diagnosis, from a patient treated with antithyroid drugs. The receptors were sampled from a woman in her thirties with Graves disease. Donor details come from another sample of the same person, matched by shared clones.

This clonotype was recorded at least ten times. The CDR3 sequence is CASRPQGTYGYTF. The CDR3 coding sequence is TGTGCCAGCAGGCCACAGGGGACTTATGGCTACACCTTC. The rearrangement links TRBV3-1 to TRBJ1-2, with 7 bases identical to TRBD1. Germline CDR1 reads LGHDT; CDR2 reads YNNKEL (reference sequence). CDR3 length: 13 residues. J gave up 5 bases and V 6 bases, and 6 bases lay outside the gene matches.

The sample holds many counts of this clonotype. The gene calls are TRBV30 and TRBJ1-1, with no clear D. V lost 0 bases and J lost 5, with 16 bases in between. The V gene's germline CDR1 is GTSNPN and CDR2 SVGIG (reference sequence). The CDR3 is 15 residues long. The DNA for the CDR3 is TGTGCCTGGAGTGTATTAAGGTCGAAGGGAACTGAAGCTTTCTTT. Translated, it gives CAWSVLRSKGTEAFF.

V is TRBV4-3 and J is TRBJ2-2, with D unresolved. V shed 1 base and J shed 3 bases, with 9 bases lying between them. CDR3 length: 15 amino acids. Germline assignment: CDR1 LGHNA and CDR2 YSLEER. CDR3 protein: CASSQVIQDTGELFF. In nucleotides, the CDR3 is TGCGCCAGCAGCCAAGTAATTCAGGACACCGGGGAGCTGTTTTTT.

This clonotype was counted at least ten times. This chain connects TRBV6-1 to TRBJ2-1; D possibly corresponds to TRBD2 (5 bases). Germline CDR1 and CDR2: MNHNS and SASEGT. Deletions cut 6 bases from V and 6 bases from J, with 21 bases between. The CDR3 totals 16 residues. CDR3 bases: TGTGCCAGCAGCGACCGGATCGATGCAGAGGGCAATGAGCAGTTCTTC. Protein sequence: CASSDRIDAEGNEQFF.

This clonotype was seen at least ten times. The V call is TRBV18, the J call TRBJ2-1; TRBD2 matches at 12 bases. The CDR3 has 16 residues. V dropped 0 bases and J dropped 3; count of bases not matched to a gene: 0. The germline V gene has CDR1 KGHSH and CDR2 LQKENI. CDR3 in DNA: TGTGCCAGCTCACCACCGACTAGCGGGGGCTACAATGAGCAGTTCTTC. This translates into CASSPPTSGGYNEQFF. The whole variable domain, remainder taken from reference TRBV18 and TRBJ2-1, is NAGVMQNPRHLVRRRGQEARLRCSPMKGHSHVYWYRQLPEEGLKFMVYLQKENIIDESGMPKERFSAEFPKEGPSILRIQQVVRGDSAAYFCASSPPTSGGYNEQFFGPGTRLTVL.

The sample holds many counts of this clonotype. The chain carries TRBV29-1 and TRBJ1-2; 10 bases match TRBD1. J was trimmed by 3 bases and V by 6 bases; bases with no gene match: 4. CDR3 length: 13 residues. CDR1 and CDR2 (germline): SQVTM, ANQGSEA. CDR3 region: CSVGTGVDYGYTF. In DNA form, the CDR3 reads TGCAGCGTGGGGACAGGGGTGGACTATGGCTACACCTTC.

Ten or more counts support this clonotype. The V gene is TRBV6-2 or TRBV6-3, the J gene TRBJ2-5; no reliable D call. CDR3 length: 15 amino acids. Trimming took off 0 bases at V and 4 bases at J, with 12 bases between the two ends. CDR1 MNHEY and CDR2 SVGEGT come from the germline V gene. CDR3 region: CASSYSYGVLETQYF. The CDR3 DNA sequence: TGTGCCAGCAGTTACTCGTACGGTGTCTTAGAGACCCAGTACTTC.

This clonotype came up many times. The chain carries TRBV28 and TRBJ2-1, with 13 bases lining up with TRBD2. Germline V lookup: CDR1 MDHEN, CDR2 SYDVKM. The CDR3 runs 22 residues. Losses at the gene ends were 11 bases for V and 9 bases for J; bases not matched to a gene: 34. CDR3 nucleotide sequence: TGTGCCTCGGAAGGGACTAGCGGGAAGGCTTTGGAGTTTAGTTACGCTCTCGGTGAGCAGTTCTTC. Amino acids: CASEGTSGKALEFSYALGEQFF.

This clonotype showed up many times. The rearrangement links TRBV7-3 to TRBJ2-1, with TRBD1 matching 8 bases. Germline CDR1 SGHTA, CDR2 FQGTGA. This CDR3 is built from 15 residues. V lost 5 bases to trimming and J lost 0 bases; unmatched junction nucleotides: 3. The CDR3 loop reads CASSTGQGSYNEQFF. CDR3 nucleotide sequence: TGTGCCAGCAGCACCGGACAGGGCTCCTACAATGAGCAGTTCTTC.

This clonotype has ten or more counts. The V call is TRBV6-2 or TRBV6-3, the J call TRBJ2-3; D uncertain. Trimming cost V 2 bases and J 5 bases, with 8 bases left between them. The CDR3 sequence is 13 residues long. Germline V lookup: CDR1 MNHEY, CDR2 SVGEGT. In DNA form, the CDR3 reads TGTGCCAGCAGTTACAAGTTCCGAGATACGCAGTATTTT. Its protein product is CASSYKFRDTQYF.

This chain links TRBV27 with TRBJ1-1, with D possibly being TRBD1 (5 bases). Germline assignment: CDR1 MNHEY and CDR2 SMNVEV (reference sequence). Between the trimmed V and J ends, which lost 3 bases and 2 bases, there was a span of 16 bases. This CDR3 has 16 amino acids. CDR3 coding DNA: TGTGCCAGCAGTTTCCCTCGGGACTCTGGAAACACTGAAGCTTTCTTT. Translation gives CASSFPRDSGNTEAFF.

In its sample, this clonotype was seen many times. The chain combines TRBV6-2 or TRBV6-3 with TRBJ2-3, with 8 positions matching TRBD2. This CDR3 comprises 15 residues. Germline V gives CDR1 MNHEY, CDR2 SVGEGT. J gave up 2 bases and V 4 bases, and 5 bases lay outside the gene matches. In DNA form, the CDR3 reads TGTGCCAGCAGTTGGGGACTAGAAGCCACAGATACGCAGTATTTT. Translated: CASSWGLEATDTQYF.

The V and J genes are TRBV6-1 and TRBJ1-6, with TRBD1 matching over 7 bases. Germline V lookup: CDR1 MNHNS, CDR2 SASEGT. This CDR3 is built from 15 residues. V was clipped by 5 bases and J by 8 bases; unmatched bases: 9. The DNA of the CDR3 is TGTGCCAGCAGTACGACAGGGCCGAGGGATTCACCCCTCCACTTT. This codes for CASSTTGPRDSPLHF.

This clonotype came up many times. V and J are TRBV6-1 and TRBJ2-3; 11 bases are shared with TRBD2. The CDR3 covers 19 residues. Unmatched junction bases numbered 13, after V lost 5 bases and J lost 0 bases. Germline CDR1 MNHNS, CDR2 SASEGT. In DNA form, the CDR3 reads TGTGCCAGCAGTCGATTTAGCGGGAGGGTGCTAACTAGCACAGATACGCAGTATTTT. This translates into CASSRFSGRVLTSTDTQYF.

This clonotype was seen repeatedly, ten times or more. This chain links TRBV6-1 with TRBJ1-1; 7 nucleotides match TRBD1. V was pared by 5 bases and J by 4 bases, with 4 bases of the junction left unmatched. The germline CDR1 and CDR2 sequences are MNHNS and SASEGT. The CDR3 runs to 13 residues. The CDR3 loop reads CASSRQGPTEAFF. CDR3 sequence (DNA): TGTGCCAGCAGTAGACAGGGACCCACTGAAGCTTTCTTT.

This clonotype was seen a handful of times. This chain joins TRBV28 and TRBJ2-1; TRBD1 matches 7 bases. Germline CDR1 is MDHEN and CDR2 is SYDVKM. Trimming took 6 bases from V and 10 from J; bases not matched to a gene: 3. The length of the CDR3 is 11 residues. CDR3 DNA sequence: TGTGCCAGCAGCACGGACAGGGAGCAGTTCTTC. The encoded protein is CASSTDREQFF.

Ten or more counts support this clonotype. CDR3 sequence (DNA): TGTGCCAGCAGCCAAGATAGACTAGCGGGAGGAAGGGGTGAGCAGTTCTTC. Protein product: CASSQDRLAGGRGEQFF. The V call is TRBV3-1, the J call TRBJ2-1; 13 positions match TRBD2. The germline V gene encodes CDR1 LGHDT and CDR2 YNNKEL (reference sequence). The junction had 8 bases not matched to a gene; V was cut back by 0 bases and J by 9 bases. CDR3 length equals 17 residues.

The chain carries TRBV12-3 or TRBV12-4 and TRBJ2-3; TRBD1 aligns across 7 bases. The CDR3 contains 15 residues. Germline trimming cut 6 bases from V and 0 bases from J; bases unmatched to any gene: 6. In DNA form, the CDR3 reads TGTGCCAGCAGCCTACAGGGGACAAGCACAGATACGCAGTATTTT. Its protein is CASSLQGTSTDTQYF.